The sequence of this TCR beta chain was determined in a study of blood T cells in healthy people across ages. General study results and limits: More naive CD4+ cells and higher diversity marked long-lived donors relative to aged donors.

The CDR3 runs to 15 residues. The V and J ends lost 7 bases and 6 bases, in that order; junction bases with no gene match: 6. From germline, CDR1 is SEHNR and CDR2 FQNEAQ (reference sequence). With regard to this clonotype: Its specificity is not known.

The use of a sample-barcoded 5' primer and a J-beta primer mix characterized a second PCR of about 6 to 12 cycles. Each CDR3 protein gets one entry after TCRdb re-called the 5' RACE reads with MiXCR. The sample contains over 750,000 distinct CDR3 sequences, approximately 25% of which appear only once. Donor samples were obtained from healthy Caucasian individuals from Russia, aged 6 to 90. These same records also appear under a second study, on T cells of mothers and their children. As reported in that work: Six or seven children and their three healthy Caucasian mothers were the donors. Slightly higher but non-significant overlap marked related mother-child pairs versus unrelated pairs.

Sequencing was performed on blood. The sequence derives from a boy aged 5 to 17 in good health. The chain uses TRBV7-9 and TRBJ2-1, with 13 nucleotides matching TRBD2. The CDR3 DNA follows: TGTGCCAGCAAGGCACTAGCGGGAGGGAGCAATGAGCAGTTCTTC. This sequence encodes CASKALAGGSNEQFF.